The sequence of this T cell receptor (beta chain) was determined in a study of OX40 agonist ivuxolimab in advanced cancers. Looking at the study overall: Ivuxolimab was an agonistic, fully human IgG2 monoclonal antibody directed against OX40 (CD134), a costimulatory receptor. Prior anti-PD-1, anti-PD-L1 or anti-CTLA-4 therapy was permitted, and approximately 41% of dose-escalation patients had received checkpoint inhibitors. Intravenous ivuxolimab was administered to patients every 2 weeks at six dose levels: 0.01, 0.1, 0.3, 1.5, 3 and 10 mg/kg. Partial responses occurred in three dose-escalation patients: two with cutaneous melanoma and one with hepatocellular carcinoma. Peripheral TCRbeta sequencing aimed to test whether ivuxolimab altered TCR sequence diversity and caused clonal T-cell expansion. Of the approximately 54 dose-escalation patients, hepatocellular carcinoma was present in about 20, melanoma in around 15, renal cell carcinoma in 9 and head and neck cancer in 9. The monotherapy dose-escalation portion (N of about 50 patients) of the phase I ivuxolimab trial is reported in the paper. A male proportion of almost 85% and a mean age of around 60 years, ranging from roughly 23 to 85, were recorded for the dose-escalation cohort. Study-wide conclusions, independent of this receptor: After ivuxolimab, more expanded clones were found on average in CD8+ T cells than in CD4+ T cells. The antigen specificity of the clonally expanded peripheral T cells was not determined. In partial responders in the 0.1-3.0 mg/kg groups, normalized peripheral clonal expansion was found to be among the lowest, especially among CD8+ T cells. At doses from 0.1 to 3.0 mg/kg, clonal expansion was seen in both CD4+ and CD8+ blood T cells between baseline and week 6. Low levels of normalized T-cell clonal expansion were also seen in some patients who did not respond.

To sequence the TCRbeta CDR3 region, genomic DNA was isolated from the sorted cells. The immunoSEQ Assay was used to sequence the TCRbeta CDR3 regions. This immuneACCESS table, as held by TCRdb, lists in-frame sequences with V and J called but not all clones. Of the missing ones, under half trace to an unresolved V gene in checked studies; the others have no known cause. In all, the sample holds 77,000 or so clones, and around 92% of those were seen once. 0.5% to 0.55% of the sample lies in the top ten. According to the germline V gene, CDR1 reads SGDLS and CDR2 reads YYNGEE. The V end loses 1 base and the J end loses 5 bases, and a stretch of 9 bases separates them. Including the terminal cysteine and phenylalanine, the CDR3 comprises 13 residues. This entry keeps only the CDR3 DNA: 39 bases, framed from base 1. About this clone: No antigen is known for it. There are no base qualities to consult, and no much larger clone falls within one base.

The trial excluded patients who had a history of autoimmune disease or were on systemic immunosuppression. Peripheral blood for TCR sequencing was drawn from every dose cohort at baseline, at cycle 4 day 1 and at cycle 7 day 1. The samples were drawn from a first-in-human, open-label, multicenter phase I dose-escalation trial of ivuxolimab. Adults with locally advanced or metastatic melanoma, renal cell, hepatocellular, or head and neck squamous cell carcinoma were enrolled in the trial. Before TCR sequencing, CD4+ and CD8+ T cells were separately sorted from peripheral blood. The chain uses TRBV9 and TRBJ2-5; TRBD2 could be the D gene, as 6 bases match. This TCR came from an adult with an advanced solid tumor such as melanoma, head and neck, liver or kidney cancer. The source was CD4+ or CD8+ T cells sorted from blood, collected in a trial of the OX40 agonist ivuxolimab. The CDR3 protein is CASSVRGLETQYF. The bases read TGTGCCAGCAGCGTACGGGGGTTGGAGACCCAGTACTTC. The reference TRBV9 and TRBJ2-5 proteins fill in what lies around the CDR3, so the full variable domain reads DSGVTQTPKHLITATGQRVTLRCSPRSGDLSVYWYQQSLDQGLQFLIQYYNGEERAKGNILERFSAQQFPDLHSELNLSSLELGDSALYFCASSVRGLETQYFGPGTRLLVL.